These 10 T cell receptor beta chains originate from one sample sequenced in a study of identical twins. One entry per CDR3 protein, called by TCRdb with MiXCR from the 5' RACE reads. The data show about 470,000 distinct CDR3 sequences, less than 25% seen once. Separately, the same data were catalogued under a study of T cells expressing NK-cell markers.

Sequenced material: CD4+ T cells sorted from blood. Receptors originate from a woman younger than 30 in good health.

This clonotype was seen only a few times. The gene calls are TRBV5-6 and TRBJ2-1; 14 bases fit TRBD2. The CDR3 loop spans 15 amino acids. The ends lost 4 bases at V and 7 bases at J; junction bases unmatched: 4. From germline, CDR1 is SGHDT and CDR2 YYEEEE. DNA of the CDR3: TGTGCCAGCAGCCGGGGACTAGCGGGGGCAAATGAGCAGTTCTTC. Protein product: CASSRGLAGANEQFF.

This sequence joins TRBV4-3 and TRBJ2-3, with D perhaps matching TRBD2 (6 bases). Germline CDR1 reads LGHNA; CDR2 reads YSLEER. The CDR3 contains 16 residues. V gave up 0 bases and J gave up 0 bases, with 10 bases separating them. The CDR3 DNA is TGCGCCAGCAGCCAAGAATTAGCGGTTAGCACAGATACGCAGTATTTT. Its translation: CASSQELAVSTDTQYF.

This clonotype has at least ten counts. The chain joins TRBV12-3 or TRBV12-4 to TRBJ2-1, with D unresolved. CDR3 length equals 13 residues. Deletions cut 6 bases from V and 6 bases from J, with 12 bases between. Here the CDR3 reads CASSLTSGNEQFF. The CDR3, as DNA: TGTGCCAGCAGCCTAACTTCGGGCAATGAGCAGTTCTTC.

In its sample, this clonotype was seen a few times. This CDR3 reads CASSLEGAHYEQYF. DNA for the CDR3: TGTGCCAGCAGCTTAGAAGGCGCCCACTACGAGCAGTACTTC. V usage is TRBV11-1 and J usage is TRBJ2-7; no clear D gene. Trimming cost V 1 base and J 3 bases, with 10 bases left between them. The CDR3 contains 14 residues. CDR1 and CDR2 (germline): SGHAT, FQDESV (reference sequence).

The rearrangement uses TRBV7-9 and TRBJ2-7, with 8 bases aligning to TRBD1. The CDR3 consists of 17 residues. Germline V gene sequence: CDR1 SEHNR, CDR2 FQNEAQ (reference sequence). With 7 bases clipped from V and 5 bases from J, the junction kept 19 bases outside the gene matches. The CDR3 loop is CASTQNRGVTGHHEQYF. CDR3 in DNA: TGTGCCAGCACCCAAAACAGGGGGGTTACAGGCCACCACGAGCAGTACTTC.

The CDR3: CASSFGGNYNEQFF. CDR3 sequence (DNA): TGTGCCAGCAGCTTTGGTGGGAACTACAATGAGCAGTTCTTC. The chain has TRBV11-2 and TRBJ2-1, with D hard to call. Trimming took 3 bases from V and 3 from J, leaving 9 bases between them. The germline V gene encodes CDR1 SGHAT and CDR2 FQNNGV. This CDR3 is 14 amino acids long.

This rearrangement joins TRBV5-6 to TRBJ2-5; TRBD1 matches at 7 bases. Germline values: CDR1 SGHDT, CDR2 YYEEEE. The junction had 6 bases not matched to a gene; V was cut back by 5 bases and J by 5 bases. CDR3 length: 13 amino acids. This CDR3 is CASRLQGTETQYF. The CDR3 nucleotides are TGTGCCAGCAGGTTACAGGGGACCGAGACCCAGTACTTC.

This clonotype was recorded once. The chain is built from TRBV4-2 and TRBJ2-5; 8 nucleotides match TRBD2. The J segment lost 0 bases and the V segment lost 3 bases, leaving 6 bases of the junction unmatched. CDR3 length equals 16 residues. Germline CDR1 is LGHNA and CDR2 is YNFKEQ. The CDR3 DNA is TGTGCCAGCAGCCAGCCAGGGCGGGGGGACCAAGAGACCCAGTACTTC. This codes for CASSQPGRGDQETQYF.

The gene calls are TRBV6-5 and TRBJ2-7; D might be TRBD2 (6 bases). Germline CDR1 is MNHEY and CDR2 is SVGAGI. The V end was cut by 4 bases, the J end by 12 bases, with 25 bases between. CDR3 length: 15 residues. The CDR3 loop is CASSSPNIQHGSWYF. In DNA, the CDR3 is TGTGCCAGCAGTTCGCCTAATATCCAACACGGGAGTTGGTACTTC.

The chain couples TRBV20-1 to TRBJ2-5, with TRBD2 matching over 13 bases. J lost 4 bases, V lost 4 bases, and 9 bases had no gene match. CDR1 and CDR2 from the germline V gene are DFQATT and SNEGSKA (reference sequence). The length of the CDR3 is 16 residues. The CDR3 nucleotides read TGCAGTGCTACTTATGGACTAGCGGGAGACCTAGAGACCCAGTACTTC. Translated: CSATYGLAGDLETQYF.